This TCR beta chain was identified in a study of blood T cell repertoires in COVID-19. Study background: From T cells, B-cell-depleted T cells, or PBMCs came the material, which was cDNA or gDNA.

Trimming cost V 0 bases and J 8 bases; bases outside gene matches: 6. CDR3 length: 15 residues. In germline, CDR1 is LNHDA, CDR2 SQIVND (reference sequence). Original handling: Estimated nucleated cell counts came from reference gene primer amplification. Some clones are missing from TCRdb's copy, which holds only in-frame ones; the method was immunoSEQ multiplex PCR. That table furnishes V, J and clone size, whereas the DNA furnished D and trimming. This sample carries some 75,000 clones, around 89% of them seen once, and the ten largest clones take roughly 0.58%. This chain links TRBV19 with TRBJ2-1, with 8 bases aligning to TRBD2. The origin of this receptor is a man aged 55-75 years with acute or convalescent COVID-19. The sequenced sample was peripheral blood. Here the CDR3 DNA reads TGTGCCAGTAGTATAGATCCAGCGGGGGTATATGAGCAGTTCTTC. It translates to CASSIDPAGVYEQFF.